Ten or more counts support the clone carrying this TCR beta chain. Its antigen remains unknown. The source of the sample is a study of T-cell reconstitution after alpha-beta-depleted transplantation in children. Study-level findings and limits: The origin of high day-60 TCRbeta diversity in some patients lay in surviving recipient T cells and thymic progenitors. Approximately two months post-transplant, alpha-beta T cells reportedly originated from several hundred expanded graft clones. The main origin of T-cell counts and diversity one year after transplant was newly produced T cells.

V lost 2 bases to trimming and J lost 0 bases, with 17 bases between them. Germline CDR1 reads SQVTM; CDR2 reads ANQGSEA. The CDR3 runs 16 residues. Unique molecular identifiers were used to barcode this TCRbeta library. TCRdb reanalysed the PCR reads using MiXCR and keeps one entry per CDR3 protein. Altogether 490,000 or so distinct CDR3 sequences are present, about 10% being singletons, with the ten largest covering around 2.2%. The chain recombines TRBV29-1 with TRBJ2-7; a weak D match, TRBD2 (7 bases). Specimen: PBMCs, collected before TCRalphabeta/CD19-depleted stem cell transplant. The TCR comes from a child under 10 years old with inherited bone marrow failure, due to receive a stem cell transplant. CDR3: CSVETWEGENSYEQYF. CDR3 coding DNA: TGCAGCGTTGAAACGTGGGAGGGGGAGAACTCCTACGAGCAGTACTTC.